The 6 T cell receptor beta chains reported below all come from one sample, sequenced in a study of control samples from healthy donors and cancer patients (dated by TCRdb to 2020 to 2022). Library generation was performed with the immunoSEQ multiplex PCR assay. TCRdb provides this immuneACCESS table in a form limited to in-frame rearrangements. Some clones are lacking; in checked studies, under half of them reflect an unresolved V gene, and why the rest are absent is not known. The sample table shows about 110,000 clones, and roughly 79% are seen once. Under 8.5% of the sample belongs to the ten largest clones. Sequenced sample: blood. The receptors here all came from a man aged 18-30 years in good health.

The table lists this clone with a few counts. V usage is TRBV9 and J usage is TRBJ2-2; tentatively, D is TRBD2 (5 bases). The CDR3 spans 15 residues. Trimming pared 0 bases from V and 5 bases from J, leaving 11 bases between. Germline loops: CDR1 SGDLS, CDR2 YYNGEE. CDR3 loop: CASSVVRGSTGELFF. CDR3 sequence (DNA): TGTGCCAGCAGCGTAGTTCGGGGTAGTACCGGGGAGCTGTTTTTT.

V gene TRBV6-5 combines with J gene TRBJ1-2, with TRBD1 identical over 8 bases. CDR3 size: 14 residues. The germline V gene encodes CDR1 MNHEY and CDR2 SVGAGI. Germline trimming cut 10 bases from V and 4 bases from J; bases unmatched to any gene: 11. The DNA of the CDR3 is TGTGCCACCCAAACCAGGGGGCGGGGCTATGGCTACACCTTC. This translates into CATQTRGRGYGYTF.

The chain carries TRBV18 and TRBJ2-7, with TRBD1 identical over 8 bases. This CDR3 spans 13 amino acids. Per the germline V gene, CDR1 is KGHSH and CDR2 is LQKENI. J lost 7 bases, V lost 4 bases, and 6 bases had no gene match. CDR3 in amino acids: CASSRTGPYEQYV. CDR3 nucleotide sequence: TGTGCCAGCTCACGGACAGGGCCTTATGAGCAGTACGTC.

This chain links TRBV4-2 with TRBJ2-2, with D unresolved. The germline gives CDR1 LGHNA, CDR2 YNFKEQ. V lost 4 bases to trimming and J lost 2 bases, with 8 bases between them. CDR3 length equals 14 residues. The CDR3 reads CASSLRANTGELFF. The CDR3 DNA is TGTGCCAGCAGCCTCCGGGCCAACACCGGGGAGCTGTTTTTT.

This chain uses TRBV28 with TRBJ2-3; TRBD1 aligns across 8 bases. The trim removed 11 bases at V and 1 base at J, leaving 11 bases unmatched. Germline CDR1 is MDHEN and CDR2 is SYDVKM. The CDR3 runs 15 residues. CDR3 residues: CAVNDPRGRTDTQYF. Here the CDR3 DNA reads TGTGCCGTTAACGACCCCAGGGGGCGCACAGATACGCAGTATTTT. The variable domain in full, completed from reference TRBV28 and TRBJ2-3, reads DVKVTQSSRYLVKRTGEKVFLECVQDMDHENMFWYRQDPGLGLRLIYFSYDVKMKEKGDIPEGYSVSREKKERFSLILESASTNQTSMYLCAVNDPRGRTDTQYFGPGTRLTVL.

This chain uses TRBV6-5 with TRBJ2-3, with 10 bases fitting TRBD2. CDR3 length: 15 residues. CDR1 and CDR2 (germline): MNHEY, SVGAGI. V trimming: 4 bases; J trimming: 1 base; junction bases outside the gene matches: 2. The CDR3 nucleotides are TGTGCCAGCAGTTTAACTAGCGGGGGCACAGATACGCAGTATTTT. This encodes CASSLTSGGTDTQYF.